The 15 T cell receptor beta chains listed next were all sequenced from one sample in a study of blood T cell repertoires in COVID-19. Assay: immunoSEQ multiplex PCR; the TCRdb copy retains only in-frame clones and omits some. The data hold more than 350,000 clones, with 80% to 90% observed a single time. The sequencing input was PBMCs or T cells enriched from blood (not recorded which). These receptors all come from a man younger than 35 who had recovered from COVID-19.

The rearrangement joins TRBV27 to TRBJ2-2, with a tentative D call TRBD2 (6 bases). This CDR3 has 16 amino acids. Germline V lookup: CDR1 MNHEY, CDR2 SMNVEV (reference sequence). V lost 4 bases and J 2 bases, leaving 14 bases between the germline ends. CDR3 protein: CASSSWVGGNTGELFF. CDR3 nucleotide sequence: TGTGCCAGCAGTTCCTGGGTCGGGGGTAACACCGGGGAGCTGTTTTTT.

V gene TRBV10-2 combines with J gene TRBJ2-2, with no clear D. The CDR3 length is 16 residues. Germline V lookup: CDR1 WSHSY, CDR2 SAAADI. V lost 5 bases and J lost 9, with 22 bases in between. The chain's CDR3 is CASSLPYREQTRELFF. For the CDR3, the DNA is TGCGCCAGCAGTTTACCATACCGAGAGCAAACCCGGGAGCTGTTTTTT.

The CDR3 DNA follows: TGTGCCAGCGAACTACTAGCGGGGGGGCTGTATGAGACCCAGTACTTC. Its protein is CASELLAGGLYETQYF. The chain couples TRBV7-9 to TRBJ2-5; 13 bases line up with TRBD2. In germline, CDR1 is SEHNR, CDR2 FQNEAQ (reference sequence). V gave up 8 bases and J gave up 5 bases; unmatched junction bases: 11. The CDR3 length is 16 residues. The entire variable domain, with the rest obtained from reference TRBV7-9 and TRBJ2-5, is as follows: DTGVSQNPRHKITKRGQNVTFRCDPISEHNRLYWYRQTLGQGPEFLTYFQNEAQLEKSRLLSDRFSAERPKGSFSTLEIQRTEQGDSAMYLCASELLAGGLYETQYFGPGTRLLVL.

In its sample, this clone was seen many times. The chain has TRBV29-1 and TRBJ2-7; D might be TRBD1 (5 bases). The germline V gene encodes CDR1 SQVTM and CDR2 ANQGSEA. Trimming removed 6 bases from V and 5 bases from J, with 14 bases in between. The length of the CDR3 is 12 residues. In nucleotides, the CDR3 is TGCAGCGTGTTAGACAGTAGCCACGAGCAGTACTTC. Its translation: CSVLDSSHEQYF.

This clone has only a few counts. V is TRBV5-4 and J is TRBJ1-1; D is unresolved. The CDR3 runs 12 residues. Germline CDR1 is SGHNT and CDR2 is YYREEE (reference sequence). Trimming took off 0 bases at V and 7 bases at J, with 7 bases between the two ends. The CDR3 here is CASSLDQFEAFF. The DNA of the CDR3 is TGTGCCAGCAGCTTGGACCAGTTTGAAGCTTTCTTT.

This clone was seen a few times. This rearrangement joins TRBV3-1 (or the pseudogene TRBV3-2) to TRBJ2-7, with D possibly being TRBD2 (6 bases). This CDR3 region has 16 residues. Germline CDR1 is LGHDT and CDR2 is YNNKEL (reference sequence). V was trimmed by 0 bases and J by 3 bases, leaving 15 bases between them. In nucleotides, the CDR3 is TGTGCCAGCAGCCAAGATCGAGGAGGGATGAACTACGAGCAGTACTTC. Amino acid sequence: CASSQDRGGMNYEQYF.

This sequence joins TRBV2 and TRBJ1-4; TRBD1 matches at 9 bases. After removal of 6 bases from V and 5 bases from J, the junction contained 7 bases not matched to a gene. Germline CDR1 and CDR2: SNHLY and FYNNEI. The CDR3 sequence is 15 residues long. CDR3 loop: CASSGTGTMNEKLFF. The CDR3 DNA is TGTGCCAGCAGCGGGACAGGGACGATGAATGAAAAACTGTTTTTT.

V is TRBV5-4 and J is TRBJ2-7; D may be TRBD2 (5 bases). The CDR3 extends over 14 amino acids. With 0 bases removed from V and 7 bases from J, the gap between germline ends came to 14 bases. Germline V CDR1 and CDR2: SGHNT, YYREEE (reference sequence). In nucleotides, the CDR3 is TGTGCCAGCAGCTTGGGGGCTAGCCGGGCTGAGCAGTACTTC. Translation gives CASSLGASRAEQYF. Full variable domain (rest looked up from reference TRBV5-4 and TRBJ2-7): ETGVTQSPTHLIKTRGQQVTLRCSSQSGHNTVSWYQQALGQGPQFIFQYYREEENGRGNFPPRFSGLQFPNYSSELNVNALELDDSALYLCASSLGASRAEQYFGPGTRLTVT.

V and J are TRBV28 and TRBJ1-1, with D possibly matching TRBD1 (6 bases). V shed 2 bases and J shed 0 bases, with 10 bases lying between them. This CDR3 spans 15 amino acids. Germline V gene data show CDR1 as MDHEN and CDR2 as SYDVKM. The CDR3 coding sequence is TGTGCCAGCAGTTTACCCGGGACATTGAACACTGAAGCTTTCTTT. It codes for CASSLPGTLNTEAFF. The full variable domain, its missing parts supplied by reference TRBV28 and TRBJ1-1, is DVKVTQSSRYLVKRTGEKVFLECVQDMDHENMFWYRQDPGLGLRLIYFSYDVKMKEKGDIPEGYSVSREKKERFSLILESASTNQTSMYLCASSLPGTLNTEAFFGQGTRLTVV.

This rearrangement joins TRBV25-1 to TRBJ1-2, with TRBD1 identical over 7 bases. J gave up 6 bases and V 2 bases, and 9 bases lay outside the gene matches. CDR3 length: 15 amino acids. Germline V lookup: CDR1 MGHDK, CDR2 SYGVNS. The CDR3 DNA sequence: TGTGCCAGCAGTGAAAACTACAGGGGAATCGATGGCTACACCTTC. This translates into CASSENYRGIDGYTF.

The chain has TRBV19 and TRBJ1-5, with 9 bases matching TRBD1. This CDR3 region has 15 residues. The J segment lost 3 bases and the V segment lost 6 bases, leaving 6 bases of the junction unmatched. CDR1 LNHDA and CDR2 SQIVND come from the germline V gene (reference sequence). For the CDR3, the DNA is TGTGCCAGTAGCGGGACAGGGCTTGCCAATCAGCCCCAGCATTTT. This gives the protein CASSGTGLANQPQHF.

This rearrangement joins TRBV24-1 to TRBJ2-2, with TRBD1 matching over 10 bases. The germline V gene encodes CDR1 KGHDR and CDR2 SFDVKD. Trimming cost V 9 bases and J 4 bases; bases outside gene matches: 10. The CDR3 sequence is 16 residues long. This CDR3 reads CATATGGVIGTGELFF. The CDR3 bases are TGTGCCACCGCGACAGGGGGCGTTATAGGCACCGGGGAGCTGTTTTTT.

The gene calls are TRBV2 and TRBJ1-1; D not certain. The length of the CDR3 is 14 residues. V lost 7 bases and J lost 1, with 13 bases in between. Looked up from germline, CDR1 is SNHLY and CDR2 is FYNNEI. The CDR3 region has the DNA TGTGCCAGCAAGCCCGGTTATGAGAACACTGAAGCTTTCTTT. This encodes CASKPGYENTEAFF.

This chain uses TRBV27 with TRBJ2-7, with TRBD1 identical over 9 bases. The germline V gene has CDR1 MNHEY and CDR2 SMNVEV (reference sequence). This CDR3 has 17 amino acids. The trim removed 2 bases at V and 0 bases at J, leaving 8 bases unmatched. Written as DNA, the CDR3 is TGTGCCAGCAGTTTAAGACGGACAGGGGTAAGCTCCTACGAGCAGTACTTC. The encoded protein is CASSLRRTGVSSYEQYF.

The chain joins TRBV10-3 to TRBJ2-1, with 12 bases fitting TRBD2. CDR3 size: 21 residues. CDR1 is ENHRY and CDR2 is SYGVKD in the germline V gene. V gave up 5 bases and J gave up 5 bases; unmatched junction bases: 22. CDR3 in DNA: TGTGCCATCAGTCCGATTTTCAAACTAGCGGGAGGCGAACCCCTTGACAATGAGCAGTTCTTC. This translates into CAISPIFKLAGGEPLDNEQFF.